These T cell receptor beta chains were read from a single sample in a study of spatial heterogeneity in lung cancer. MiXCR, run by TCRdb on the 5' RACE reads, gives a single entry per CDR3 protein. The sample records 75,000 to 85,000 distinct CDR3 sequences, under 25% being singletons. The sequenced sample was PBMCs, obtained at surgery. Receptors originate from a male donor with early-stage non-small cell lung cancer. The conserved cysteine and the conserved F or W are not part of the CDR3 here. Each record gives: J gene, V gene, CDR3 protein.

>TRBJ1-5|TRBV6-2/TRBV6-3
ASSSLPSGRHQPQH
>TRBJ1-2|TRBV28
ASSLSPAGGNYGYT
>TRBJ2-1|TRBV10-3
AMGSGSGYNEQF
>TRBJ2-3|TRBV5-1
ASSVLQGSTDTQY
>TRBJ1-2|TRBV20-1
SAVGGIQGYGYT
>TRBJ1-2|TRBV15
ATSRAGINYGYT
>TRBJ2-3|TRBV5-1
ASNRDTTTDTQY
>TRBJ2-6|TRBV3-1
ASSPSQVGANVLT
>TRBJ2-7|TRBV3-1
ASSHPTGREQY
>TRBJ2-6|TRBV28
ASSSGGSSGANVLT
>TRBJ2-4|TRBV27
ASSPGTSGGAANIQY
>TRBJ1-2|TRBV24-1
ATSVGVDGYT
>TRBJ1-1|TRBV2
AKGTGNTEAF
>TRBJ2-5|TRBV30
AWSRGRETQY
>TRBJ2-7|TRBV27
ASRPTTGASSYEQY
>TRBJ1-6|TRBV20-1
SAREAGRSNSPLH
>TRBJ2-7|TRBV28
ASSLLLYEQY
>TRBJ2-7|TRBV27
ASSRRDTSYEQY
>TRBJ2-3|TRBV6-2/TRBV6-3
ASSSRERVNTQY
>TRBJ2-1|TRBV19
ASRGPSGLTRDEQF
>TRBJ2-3|TRBV6-2/TRBV6-3
ASGDRQSTDTQY
>TRBJ1-1|TRBV28
ASTFIGGQGLTEAF
>TRBJ2-7|TRBV27
ASSFQNSYEQY
>TRBJ2-7|TRBV24-1
ATSDSGLAYEQY
>TRBJ1-6|TRBV5-1
ASRGLDRSSYNSPLH
>TRBJ1-2|TRBV20-1
SALPPRGIDYGYT
>TRBJ2-7|TRBV9
ASSVGTVAYEQY
>TRBJ1-5|TRBV2
ASSESLVSGAQPQH
>TRBJ1-1|TRBV4-2
ASSQDGITTEAF